The entry below gives a single T cell receptor beta chain sequence along with its context. Trimming cost V 4 bases and J 7 bases; bases outside gene matches: 5. This CDR3 contains 14 residues. Germline V CDR1 and CDR2: MNHEY, SMNVEV (reference sequence). The PCR used 60 Vbeta and 13 Jbeta primers. The protocol was immunoSEQ multiplex PCR, while the TCRdb copy is restricted to in-frame clones and leaves out a portion. Seen here are some 100,000 clones, just under 70% observed once, and the top ten hold around 5.4%. The data are from a study of cytomegalovirus exposure and HLA in healthy donors. The receptor's source is a woman in her 70s in good health and CMV-seropositive. Material: PBMCs. The V gene is TRBV27, the J gene TRBJ2-2; 8 nucleotides line up with TRBD2. The CDR3 here is CASSSRGGLGELFF. The DNA for the CDR3 is TGTGCCAGCAGTTCCCGGGGGGGCCTCGGGGAGCTGTTTTTT.